This T cell receptor beta chain was documented in a study of T cells in Graves' hyperthyroidism and ophthalmopathy. In germline, CDR1 is SGHAT, CDR2 FQNNGV. The V and J ends lost 0 bases and 6 bases, in that order; junction bases with no gene match: 13. The CDR3 is made up of 18 amino acids. This clonotype was detected ten times or more. A NOSPECS grade of at least 4, a Clinical Activity Score of at least 3 and duration under 3 months were recorded in ophthalmopathy patients. Exclusion followed for patients with uncontrolled infection, other autoimmune disease, pregnancy or lactation. Clinical symptoms, serum thyroxine and TRAb, thyroid ultrasound and orbital computed tomography together formed the diagnostic basis. PBMCs were derived from around 10 ml fresh peripheral blood. TCR beta CDR3 regions were amplified from RNA. First-round RT-PCR targeting the TCR CDR3 was performed with the HTBI primer set. One entry per CDR3 protein, called by TCRdb with MiXCR from the multiplex PCR reads. The table shows hundreds of thousands of distinct CDR3 sequences, with less than 25% occurring only once.

The source material was blood. The V gene is TRBV11-2, the J gene TRBJ2-7; 11 nucleotides match TRBD2. The receptor's source is a man younger than 45 with Graves' ophthalmopathy. CDR3 sequence reads: CASSLEPLSSGRAGEQYF. CDR3 bases: TGTGCCAGCAGCTTAGAGCCCCTTAGTAGCGGGAGGGCCGGCGAGCAGTACTTC.